Listed below are T cell receptor beta chains from one sample, sequenced in a study of T cells in Graves' hyperthyroidism and ophthalmopathy. TCRdb reprocessed the multiplex PCR reads with MiXCR, giving one entry per CDR3 protein. Here the sample spans hundreds of thousands of distinct CDR3 sequences, more than 15% being singletons. The sequencing input was blood. These receptors were collected from a woman between 40 and 55 years old with Graves' ophthalmopathy. Each CDR3 is given with its conserved first and last residue. D genes are given only for firm matches. Clone size is not always given. Where it is, it says once, few, many or a class for expanded clones.

V	length	D	size	J	CDR3	DNA
TRBV30	13	NA	many	TRBJ1-5	CAWSAGANQPQHF	TGTGCCTGGAGTGCGGGGGCCAATCAGCCCCAGCATTTT
TRBV30	13	NA	NA	TRBJ2-4	CAWSAAAKNIQYF	TGTGCCTGGAGCGCAGCGGCCAAAAACATTCAGTACTTC
TRBV7-9	14	NA	few	TRBJ2-5	CASSWGLGPETQYF	TGTGCCAGCAGCTGGGGCCTGGGCCCAGAGACCCAGTACTTC
TRBV4-1	14	NA	few	TRBJ2-3	CASSQDVSVYTQYF	TGCGCCAGCAGCCAAGATGTGTCGGTGTATACGCAGTATTTT
TRBV28	11	NA	NA	TRBJ2-7	CASLGNYEQYF	TGTGCCAGCCTTGGGAACTACGAGCAGTACTTC
TRBV20-1	14	TRBD2	NA	TRBJ2-5	CSARGELAGRIRYF	TGCAGTGCTAGAGGGGAACTAGCGGGTAGGATCCGGTACTTC
TRBV28	14	NA	many	TRBJ2-7	CASSLQGSTYEQYF	TGTGCCAGCAGTTTACAGGGCTCAACCTACGAGCAGTACTTC
TRBV5-1	14	TRBD1	few	TRBJ2-7	CASSLVGQGFEQYF	TGCGCCAGCAGCTTGGTGGGACAGGGCTTCGAGCAGTACTTC
TRBV7-2	14	NA	few	TRBJ1-2	CASSLAGDRGGYTF	TGTGCCAGCAGCTTAGCCGGGGATCGGGGTGGCTACACCTTC
TRBV9	16	NA	few	TRBJ2-5	CASSPRGGTPAETQYF	TGTGCCAGCAGCCCCCGAGGGGGGACCCCCGCAGAGACCCAGTACTTC
TRBV20-1	14	NA	many	TRBJ2-3	CSARQLAGTGTQYF	TGCAGTGCTCGCCAACTAGCGGGGACAGGGACGCAGTATTTT
TRBV2	12	NA	many	TRBJ2-7	CAGRRETYEQYF	TGTGCCGGGCGGAGGGAGACCTACGAGCAGTACTTC
TRBV20-1	18	TRBD1	NA	TRBJ1-2	CSARPSGQGANFYYGYTF	TGCAGTGCTAGGCCTAGTGGACAGGGGGCCAATTTCTACTATGGCTACACCTTC
TRBV27	14	NA	few	TRBJ2-5	CASSSRHKRETQYF	TGTGCCAGCAGTTCCCGTCATAAAAGGGAGACCCAGTACTTC
TRBV20-1	14	TRBD2	many	TRBJ2-3	CSASSGRDTDTQYF	TGCAGTGCTTCCAGCGGGAGGGACACAGATACGCAGTATTTT
TRBV7-3	16	TRBD1	NA	TRBJ2-5	CASSSGQGARRETQYF	TGTGCCAGCAGCTCCGGACAGGGGGCGCGTCGGGAGACCCAGTACTTC
TRBV20-1	15	TRBD1	few	TRBJ1-1	CSARVTLDRGPEAFF	TGCAGTGCTAGAGTGACTCTTGACAGGGGGCCTGAAGCTTTCTTT
TRBV5-1	17	TRBD1	many	TRBJ2-1	CASSFGTGGPPGNEQFF	TGCGCCAGCAGCTTTGGGACAGGGGGCCCTCCGGGCAATGAGCAGTTCTTC
TRBV12-3/TRBV12-4	15	TRBD1	few	TRBJ1-3	CASRAGQHPGNTIYF	TGTGCCAGCAGAGCGGGACAGCATCCTGGAAACACCATATATTTT
TRBV5-1	15	TRBD2	few	TRBJ2-5	CASSPILAGDETQYF	TGCGCCAGCAGCCCGATACTAGCGGGAGATGAGACCCAGTACTTC
TRBV29-1	13	TRBD1	NA	TRBJ1-1	CSVVQGANTEASF	TGCAGCGTTGTTCAGGGGGCGAACACTGAAGCTTCCTTT
TRBV10-3	17	TRBD2	NA	TRBJ2-1	CAISARGLAGAGDEQFF	TGTGCCATCAGTGCGCGGGGACTAGCGGGCGCCGGGGATGAGCAGTTCTTC
TRBV27	15	TRBD1	few	TRBJ1-4	CASSLKTGDNEKLFF	TGTGCCAGCAGTTTAAAGACAGGGGACAATGAAAAACTGTTTTTT
TRBV6-7	15	TRBD1	NA	TRBJ1-5	CASSLDRALNQPQHF	TGTGCCAGCAGTCTGGACAGGGCCCTCAATCAGCCCCAGCATTTT
TRBV18	12	NA	many	TRBJ2-5	CASSRYQETQYF	TGTGCCAGCTCCCGGTACCAAGAGACCCAGTACTTC
TRBV5-8	16	NA	many	TRBJ1-1	CASSSPLTFENTEAFF	TGTGCCAGCAGCTCCCCCCTAACCTTCGAGAACACTGAAGCTTTCTTT
TRBV9	17	NA	NA	TRBJ1-2	CASSPRAGGGADYGYTF	TGTGCCAGCAGCCCACGTGCGGGCGGGGGCGCGGATTATGGCTACACCTTC
TRBV29-1	13	NA	NA	TRBJ1-1	CSSKFGGDTEAFF	TGCAGCTCGAAGTTCGGGGGGGACACTGAAGCTTTCTTT
TRBV12-3/TRBV12-4	11	NA	few	TRBJ2-4	CAIKLRDIQYF	TGTGCCATTAAATTAAGGGACATTCAGTACTTC
TRBV29-1	15	TRBD1	few	TRBJ2-1	CSGRTGTGGINEQFF	TGCAGCGGCAGGACGGGGACAGGGGGGATCAATGAGCAGTTCTTC
TRBV28	13	NA	NA	TRBJ2-7	CATTRGFTYEQYF	TGTGCCACCACGAGGGGTTTCACCTACGAGCAGTACTTC
TRBV2	15	NA	many	TRBJ2-5	CASSVSGTTRETQYF	TGTGCCAGCAGTGTGTCCGGGACAACCCGTGAGACCCAGTACTTC
TRBV20-1	13	TRBD1	once	TRBJ1-1	CSAPGQGVTEAFF	TGCAGTGCTCCGGGACAGGGGGTAACTGAAGCTTTCTTT
TRBV5-6	17	NA	few	TRBJ1-5	CASSLRGQSSGNQPQHF	TGTGCCAGCAGCTTGCGGGGTCAGTCAAGCGGCAATCAGCCCCAGCATTTT
TRBV24-1	15	TRBD1	NA	TRBJ2-7	CATSDPQTGAYEQYF	TGTGCCACCAGTGACCCACAAACAGGGGCCTACGAGCAGTACTTC
TRBV2	16	NA	many	TRBJ2-2	CASRKEGAVNTGELFF	TGTGCCAGCAGGAAGGAAGGGGCAGTGAACACCGGGGAGCTGTTTTTT